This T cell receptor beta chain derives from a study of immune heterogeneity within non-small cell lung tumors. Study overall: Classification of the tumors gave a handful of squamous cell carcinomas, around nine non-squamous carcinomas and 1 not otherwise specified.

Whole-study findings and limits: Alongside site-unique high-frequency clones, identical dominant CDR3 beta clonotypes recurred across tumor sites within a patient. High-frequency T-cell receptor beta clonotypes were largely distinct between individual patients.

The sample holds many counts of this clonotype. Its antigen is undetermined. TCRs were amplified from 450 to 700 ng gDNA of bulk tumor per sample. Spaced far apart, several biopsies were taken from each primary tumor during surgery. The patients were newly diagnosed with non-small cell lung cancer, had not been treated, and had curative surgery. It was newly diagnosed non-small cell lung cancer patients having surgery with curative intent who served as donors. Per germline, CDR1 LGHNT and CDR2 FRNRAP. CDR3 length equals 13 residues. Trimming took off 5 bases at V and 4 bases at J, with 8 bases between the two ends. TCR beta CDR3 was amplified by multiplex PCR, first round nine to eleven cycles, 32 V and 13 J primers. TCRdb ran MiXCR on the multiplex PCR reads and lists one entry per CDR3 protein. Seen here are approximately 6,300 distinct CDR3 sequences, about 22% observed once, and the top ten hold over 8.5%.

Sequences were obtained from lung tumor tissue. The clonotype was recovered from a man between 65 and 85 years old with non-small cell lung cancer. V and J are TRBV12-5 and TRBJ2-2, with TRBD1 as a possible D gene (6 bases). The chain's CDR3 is CASGVQGTGELFF. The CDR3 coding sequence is TGTGCTAGTGGTGTACAGGGCACCGGGGAGCTGTTTTTT.